This is a list of T cell receptor beta chains from one sample in a study of response to subunit inactivated influenza vaccine. TCRdb used MiXCR to reprocess the RT-PCR reads, holding one entry per CDR3 protein. The table records 500,000 to 550,000 distinct CDR3 sequences, roughly 8.2% of them present only once. Sequenced here: PBMCs from blood, sampled around 25 months after vaccination. These receptor sequences come from a man in his fifties or sixties who received an inactivated influenza vaccine. Each CDR3 is given without its conserved first and last residue.

v_gene | CDR3aa
TRBV20-1 | SARPLTGSIYEQY
TRBV12-3/TRBV12-4 | ASSATSAAVQF
TRBV4-3 | ASSQDRAGSYEQY
TRBV5-1 | ASSLDSGGGYNEQF
TRBV9 | ASSARGLAGVLY
TRBV9 | ASSVAIWLAGDNEQF
TRBV5-1 | ASSPGRGGGELF
TRBV7-9 | ASSLVVVDMQY
TRBV29-1 | SVLGSNEKLF
TRBV6-6 | ASTQGQGYGYT
TRBV12-3/TRBV12-4 | ASSFSGRGYNEQF
TRBV7-3 | ASSLTAEGVEQY
TRBV7-9 | ASSLGANEQY
TRBV7-8 | ASTYRGSYNEQF
TRBV6-1 | ASSADRYWYNEQF
TRBV11-2 | ASSSYGLTSGSRGEQF
TRBV3-1 | ASSQISWRTSYNEQF
TRBV6-2/TRBV6-3 | ASSHPQGGPF
TRBV5-5 | ASSWWASGTGELF
TRBV29-1 | SITEGLTGSTEAF
TRBV6-5 | ASSYGYLNTEAF
TRBV18 | ASSPSARGGAHNEQF
TRBV15 | ATRYYQGETQY
TRBV6-1 | ASSSGGSVYEQY
TRBV20-1 | SARDLEDEKLF
TRBV28 | ASRRDRPSYNEQF
TRBV10-2 | ASSERQGYSGANVLT
TRBV3-1 | ASSQGRTGTLYEQY
TRBV20-1 | SAREGLAGPSEQY
TRBV12-3/TRBV12-4 | ASSLEWGSGNTIY
TRBV14 | ASSQSASGRRYEQY
TRBV3-1 | ASSQEPGLAGDKQF
TRBV5-1 | ASSGTGTYNEKLF
TRBV10-3 | AISESGGDGNTEAF
TRBV20-1 | SATPDWEQY
TRBV9 | ASSVSGDYNEQF
TRBV6-2/TRBV6-3 | ASSNSLNEQY
TRBV12-3/TRBV12-4 | ASKTGTSGFYEQY
TRBV7-9 | ASSLGPTTGNTDTQY